A single T cell receptor beta chain is shown here with its context. The antigen is not known. This entry comes from a study of blood T cells in healthy people across ages. Study-level points and caveats: Nothing was known about donor CMV status, and this possibly confounded expanded clonotype changes.

For the second PCR, which ran for about 6 to 11 cycles, a sample-barcoded 5' primer and a J-beta primer mix were used. Tagging of each cDNA molecule was performed by a template-switch adaptor with 12 random nucleotides. TCRdb ran MiXCR on the 5' RACE reads and lists one entry per CDR3 protein. The table lists 1,300,000 or so distinct CDR3 sequences, roughly 60% of them singletons. Germline V gene sequence: CDR1 MNHEY, CDR2 SVGEGT. CDR3 length equals 17 residues. Trimming left V 2 bases short and J 4 bases short, with 19 bases between. This TCR was recovered from a man between 18 and 35 years old in good health. V and J are TRBV6-2 or TRBV6-3 and TRBJ2-3, with D perhaps TRBD2 (5 bases). Sequencing was performed on blood. The CDR3 loop reads CASSYRPLDPRADTQYF. CDR3 DNA sequence: TGTGCCAGCAGTTACCGGCCCCTGGACCCGAGGGCAGATACGCAGTATTTT.